The source of this TCR beta chain is a study of T-cell memory formation after mild COVID-19. In the study overall: The TCR clusters were mostly specific to one donor.

A single record per CDR3 protein comes from TCRdb applying MiXCR to the 5' RACE reads. This sample has about 470,000 distinct CDR3 sequences; 25% occur once, and the top ten carry about an eighth. This clonotype was recorded a few times. Its antigen is undetermined. Germline V lookup: CDR1 SGHRS, CDR2 YFSETQ. The junction had 12 bases not matched to a gene; V was cut back by 4 bases and J by 7 bases. CDR3 size: 15 residues. Findings of the study overall: Mostly located in CM and EM were contracting CD4+ clones, with contracting CD8+ clones located in EMRA.

The V and J genes are TRBV5-1 and TRBJ2-5; 8 bases map to TRBD2. The source material was PBMCs or a T cell subset sorted from them (not recorded which). The sequence was obtained from an adult woman who had mild COVID-19 (a few samples of this study predate the infection). Cell type and time point are not known. Here the CDR3 reads CASSLSAGVSGTQYF. The CDR3 DNA follows: TGCGCCAGCAGCCTGTCAGCGGGGGTCTCTGGGACCCAGTACTTC.